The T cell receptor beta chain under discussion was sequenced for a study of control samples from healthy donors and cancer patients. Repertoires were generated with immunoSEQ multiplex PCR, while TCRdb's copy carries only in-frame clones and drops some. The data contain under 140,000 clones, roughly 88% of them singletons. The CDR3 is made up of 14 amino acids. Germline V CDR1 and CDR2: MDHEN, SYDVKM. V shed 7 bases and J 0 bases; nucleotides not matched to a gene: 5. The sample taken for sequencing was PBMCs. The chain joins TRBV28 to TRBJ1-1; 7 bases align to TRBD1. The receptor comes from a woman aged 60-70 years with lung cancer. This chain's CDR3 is CASTPGGLNTEAFF. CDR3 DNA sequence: TGTGCCAGCACCCCAGGGGGGTTGAACACTGAAGCTTTCTTT. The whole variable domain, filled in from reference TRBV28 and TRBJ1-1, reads DVKVTQSSRYLVKRTGEKVFLECVQDMDHENMFWYRQDPGLGLRLIYFSYDVKMKEKGDIPEGYSVSREKKERFSLILESASTNQTSMYLCASTPGGLNTEAFFGQGTRLTVV.